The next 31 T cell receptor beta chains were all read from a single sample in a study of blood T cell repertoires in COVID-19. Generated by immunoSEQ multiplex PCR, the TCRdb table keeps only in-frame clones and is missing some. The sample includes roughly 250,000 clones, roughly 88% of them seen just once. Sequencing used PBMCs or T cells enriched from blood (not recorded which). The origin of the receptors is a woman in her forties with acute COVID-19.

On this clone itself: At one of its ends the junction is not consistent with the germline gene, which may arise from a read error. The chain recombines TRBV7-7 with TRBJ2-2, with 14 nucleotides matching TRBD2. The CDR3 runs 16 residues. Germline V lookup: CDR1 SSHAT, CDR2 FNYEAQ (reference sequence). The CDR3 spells CASSPGLAGGTGELFF. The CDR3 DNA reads TGTGCTAGCAGTCCCGGACTAGCGGGAGGAACCGGGGAGCTGTTTTTT.

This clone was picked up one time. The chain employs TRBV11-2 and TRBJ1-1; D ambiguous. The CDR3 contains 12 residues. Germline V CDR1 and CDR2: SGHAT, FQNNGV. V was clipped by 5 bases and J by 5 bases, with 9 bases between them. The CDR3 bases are TGTGCCAGCAGCCAGGTAGTGACTGAAGCTTTCTTT. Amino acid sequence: CASSQVVTEAFF.

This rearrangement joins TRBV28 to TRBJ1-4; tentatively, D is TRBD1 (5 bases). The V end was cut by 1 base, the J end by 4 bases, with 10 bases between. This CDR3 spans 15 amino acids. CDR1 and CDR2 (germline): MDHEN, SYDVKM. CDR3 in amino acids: CASSLSGQGNEKLFF. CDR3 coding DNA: TGTGCCAGCAGTTTATCTGGCCAGGGTAATGAAAAACTGTTTTTT.

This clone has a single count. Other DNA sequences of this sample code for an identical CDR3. The CDR3 loop reads CASSPRGETQYF. CDR3 in DNA: TGTGCCAGCAGCCCACGGGGGGAGACCCAGTACTTC. This chain connects TRBV9 to TRBJ2-5; TRBD2 might be the D (6 bases). Looked up from germline, CDR1 is SGDLS and CDR2 is YYNGEE. V lost 4 bases, J lost 5 bases, and 9 bases lay in between. The CDR3 runs to 12 residues.

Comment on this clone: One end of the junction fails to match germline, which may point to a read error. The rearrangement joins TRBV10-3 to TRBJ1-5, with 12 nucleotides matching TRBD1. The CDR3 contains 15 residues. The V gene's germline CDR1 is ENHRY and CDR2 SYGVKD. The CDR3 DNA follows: TGTGCCATCAGTGAAGGGACAGGGGGCAACCAGCCCCAGCATTTT. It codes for CAISEGTGGNQPQHF.

As DNA, the CDR3 is TGCGCCAGCAGTTCGGGACAGGGACGACAAAAACTGTTTTTT. Residues: CASSSGQGRQKLFF. V and J are TRBV10-2 and TRBJ1-4; TRBD1 agrees at 9 bases. V lost 5 bases to trimming and J lost 9 bases; unmatched junction nucleotides: 7. Germline loops: CDR1 WSHSY, CDR2 SAAADI. The CDR3 has 14 amino acids.

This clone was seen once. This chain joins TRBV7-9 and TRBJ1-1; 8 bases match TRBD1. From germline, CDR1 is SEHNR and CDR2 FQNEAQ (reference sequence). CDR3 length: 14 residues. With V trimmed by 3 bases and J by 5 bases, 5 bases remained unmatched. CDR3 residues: CASSLGDRMTEAFF. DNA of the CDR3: TGTGCCAGCAGCTTGGGGGACAGGATGACTGAAGCTTTCTTT.

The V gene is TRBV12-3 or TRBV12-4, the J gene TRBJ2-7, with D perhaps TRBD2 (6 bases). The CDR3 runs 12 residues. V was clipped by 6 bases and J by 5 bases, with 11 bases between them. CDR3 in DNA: TGTGCCAGCAGCCCGGGGGAGGACGAGCAGTACTTC. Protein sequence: CASSPGEDEQYF.

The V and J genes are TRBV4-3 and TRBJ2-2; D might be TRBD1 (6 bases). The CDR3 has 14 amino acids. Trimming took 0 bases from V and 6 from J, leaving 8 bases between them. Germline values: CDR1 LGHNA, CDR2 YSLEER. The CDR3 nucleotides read TGCGCCAGCAGCCAAGATTCAGGGGCCGGGGAGCTGTTTTTT. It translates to CASSQDSGAGELFF.

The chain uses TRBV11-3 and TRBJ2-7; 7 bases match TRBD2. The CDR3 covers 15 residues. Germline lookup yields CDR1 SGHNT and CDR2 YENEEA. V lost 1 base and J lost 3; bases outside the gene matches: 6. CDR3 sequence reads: CASSLGASGHYEQYV. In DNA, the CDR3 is TGTGCCAGCAGCTTAGGAGCTAGCGGTCACTACGAGCAGTACGTC.

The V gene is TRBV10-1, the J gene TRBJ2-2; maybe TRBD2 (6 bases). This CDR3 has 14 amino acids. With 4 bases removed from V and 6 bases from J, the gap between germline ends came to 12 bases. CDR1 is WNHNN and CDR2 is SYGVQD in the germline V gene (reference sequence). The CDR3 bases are TGCGCCAGCAGTGTCTCCCCGGGGGCCGGGGAGCTGTTTTTT. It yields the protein CASSVSPGAGELFF.

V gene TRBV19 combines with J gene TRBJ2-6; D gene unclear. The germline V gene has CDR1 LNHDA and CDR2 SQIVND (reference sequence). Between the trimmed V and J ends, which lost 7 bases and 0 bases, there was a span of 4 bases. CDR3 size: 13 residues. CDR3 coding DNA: TGTGCCAGTATGAGCTCTGGGGCCAACGTCCTGACTTTC. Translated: CASMSSGANVLTF.

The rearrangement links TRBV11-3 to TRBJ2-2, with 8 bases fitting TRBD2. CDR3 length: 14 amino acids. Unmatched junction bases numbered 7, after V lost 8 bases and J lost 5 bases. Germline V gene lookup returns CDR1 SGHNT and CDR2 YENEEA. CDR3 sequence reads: CASQRESRTGELFF. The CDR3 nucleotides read TGTGCCAGCCAGCGGGAGTCGAGAACCGGGGAGCTGTTTTTT.

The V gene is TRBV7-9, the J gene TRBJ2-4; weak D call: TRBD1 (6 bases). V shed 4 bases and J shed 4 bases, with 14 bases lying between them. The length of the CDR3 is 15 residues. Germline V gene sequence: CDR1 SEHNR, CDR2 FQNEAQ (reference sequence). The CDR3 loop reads CASSSLWDKKNIQYF. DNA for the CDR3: TGTGCCAGCAGCTCGTTATGGGACAAGAAAAACATTCAGTACTTC.

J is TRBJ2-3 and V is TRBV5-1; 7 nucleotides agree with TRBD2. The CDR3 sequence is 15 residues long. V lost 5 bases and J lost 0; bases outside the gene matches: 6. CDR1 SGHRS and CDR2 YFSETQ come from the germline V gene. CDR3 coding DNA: TGCGCCAGCAGTGGGGAGGGGCCAAGCACAGATACGCAGTATTTT. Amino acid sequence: CASSGEGPSTDTQYF.

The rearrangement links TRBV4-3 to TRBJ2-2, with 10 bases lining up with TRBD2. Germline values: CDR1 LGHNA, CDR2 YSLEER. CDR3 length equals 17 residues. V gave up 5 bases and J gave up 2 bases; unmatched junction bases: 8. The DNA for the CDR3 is TGCGCCAGCAGCTCGAAAGCGGGAGGGGTTAACACCGGGGAGCTGTTTTTT. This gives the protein CASSSKAGGVNTGELFF.

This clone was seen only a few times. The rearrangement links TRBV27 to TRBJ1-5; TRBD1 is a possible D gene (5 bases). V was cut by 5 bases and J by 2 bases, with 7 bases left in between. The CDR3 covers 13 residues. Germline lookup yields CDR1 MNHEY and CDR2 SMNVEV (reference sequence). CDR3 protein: CASSPGGNQPQHF. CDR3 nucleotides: TGTGCCAGCAGTCCGGGGGGCAATCAGCCCCAGCATTTT.

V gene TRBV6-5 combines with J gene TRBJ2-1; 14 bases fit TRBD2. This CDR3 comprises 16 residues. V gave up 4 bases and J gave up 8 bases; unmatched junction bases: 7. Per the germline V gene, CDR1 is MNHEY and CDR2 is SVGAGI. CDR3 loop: CASSWVGTSGGHEQFF. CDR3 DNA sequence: TGTGCCAGCAGTTGGGTCGGGACTAGCGGGGGCCATGAGCAGTTCTTC.

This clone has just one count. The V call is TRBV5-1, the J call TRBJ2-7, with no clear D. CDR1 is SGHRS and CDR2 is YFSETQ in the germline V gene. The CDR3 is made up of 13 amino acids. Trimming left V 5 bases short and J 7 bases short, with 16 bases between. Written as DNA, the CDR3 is TGCGCCAGCAGTCCTGAAGCAGGCAGGGAGCAGTACTTC. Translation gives CASSPEAGREQYF.

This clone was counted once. The CDR3 region has the DNA TGTGCCAGCAGCTCCTCCCTGGGACAGAGTAGGTACAATGAGCAGTTCTTC. Its protein product is CASSSSLGQSRYNEQFF. This sequence joins TRBV7-9 and TRBJ2-1; 7 bases align to TRBD1. Germline CDR1 reads SEHNR; CDR2 reads FQNEAQ (reference sequence). The V gene end was trimmed by 4 bases and the J gene end by 4 bases; junction bases not matched to a gene: 13. The length of the CDR3 is 17 residues.

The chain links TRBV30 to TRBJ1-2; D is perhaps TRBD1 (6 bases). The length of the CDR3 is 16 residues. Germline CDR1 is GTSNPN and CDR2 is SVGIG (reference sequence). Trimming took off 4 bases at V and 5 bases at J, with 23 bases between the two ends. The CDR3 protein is CAWIRAGERAIYGYTF. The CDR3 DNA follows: TGTGCCTGGATACGAGCAGGGGAACGGGCTATATATGGCTACACCTTC.

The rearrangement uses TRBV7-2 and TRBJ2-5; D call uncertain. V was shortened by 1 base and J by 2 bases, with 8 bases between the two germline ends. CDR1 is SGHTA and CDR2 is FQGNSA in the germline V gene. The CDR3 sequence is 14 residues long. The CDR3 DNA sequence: TGTGCCAGCAGCTTAGTGGCTAGACAAGAGACCCAGTACTTC. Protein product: CASSLVARQETQYF.

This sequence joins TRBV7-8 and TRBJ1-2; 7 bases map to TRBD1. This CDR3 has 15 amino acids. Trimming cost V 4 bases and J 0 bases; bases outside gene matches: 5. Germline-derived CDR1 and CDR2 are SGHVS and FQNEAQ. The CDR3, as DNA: TGTGCCAGCAGCTCACAGGACAGGACTAACTATGGCTACACCTTC. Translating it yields CASSSQDRTNYGYTF.

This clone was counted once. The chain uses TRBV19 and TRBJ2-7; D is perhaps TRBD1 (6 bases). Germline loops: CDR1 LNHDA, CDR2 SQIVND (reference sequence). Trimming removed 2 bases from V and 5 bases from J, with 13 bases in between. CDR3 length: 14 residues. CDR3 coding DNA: TGTGCCAGTAGTATATTGGGGGCACTCGACGAGCAGTACTTC. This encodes CASSILGALDEQYF.

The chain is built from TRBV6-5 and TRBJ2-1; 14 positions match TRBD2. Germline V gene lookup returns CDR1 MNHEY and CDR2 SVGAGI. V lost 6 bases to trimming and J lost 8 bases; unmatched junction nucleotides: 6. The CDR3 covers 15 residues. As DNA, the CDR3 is TGTGCCAGCAGCCTGGGACTAGCGGGAGTGCATGAGCAGTTCTTC. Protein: CASSLGLAGVHEQFF.

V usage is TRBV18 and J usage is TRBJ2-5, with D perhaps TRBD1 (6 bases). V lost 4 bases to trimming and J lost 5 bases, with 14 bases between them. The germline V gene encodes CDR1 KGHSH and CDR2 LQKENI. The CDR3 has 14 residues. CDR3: CASSRNRVGETQYF. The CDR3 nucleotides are TGTGCCAGCTCACGAAACAGGGTTGGGGAGACCCAGTACTTC. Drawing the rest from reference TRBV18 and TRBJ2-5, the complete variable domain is NAGVMQNPRHLVRRRGQEARLRCSPMKGHSHVYWYRQLPEEGLKFMVYLQKENIIDESGMPKERFSAEFPKEGPSILRIQQVVRGDSAAYFCASSRNRVGETQYFGPGTRLLVL.

The CDR3 DNA reads TGCAGCGTTGATCGGGAACATAACTACATGAACACTGAAGCTTTCTTT. It yields the protein CSVDREHNYMNTEAFF. The genes are TRBV29-1 and TRBJ1-1; no reliable D call. The ends were cut back, 3 bases at V and 0 bases at J, with 17 bases in the middle. The CDR3 loop spans 16 amino acids. Per germline, CDR1 SQVTM and CDR2 ANQGSEA.

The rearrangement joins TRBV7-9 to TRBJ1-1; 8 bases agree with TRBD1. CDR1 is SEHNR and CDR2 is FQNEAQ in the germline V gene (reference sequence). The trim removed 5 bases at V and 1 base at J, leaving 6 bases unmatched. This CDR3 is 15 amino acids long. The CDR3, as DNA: TGTGCCAGCAGCCACAGACAGGGGCGGAACACTGAAGCTTTCTTT. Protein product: CASSHRQGRNTEAFF.

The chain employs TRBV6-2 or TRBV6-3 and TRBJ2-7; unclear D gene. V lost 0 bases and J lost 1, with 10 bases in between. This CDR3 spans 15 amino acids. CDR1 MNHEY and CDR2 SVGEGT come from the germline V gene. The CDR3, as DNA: TGTGCCAGCAGTTACTCGATCGCGCTATCCTACGAGCAGTACGTC. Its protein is CASSYSIALSYEQYV.

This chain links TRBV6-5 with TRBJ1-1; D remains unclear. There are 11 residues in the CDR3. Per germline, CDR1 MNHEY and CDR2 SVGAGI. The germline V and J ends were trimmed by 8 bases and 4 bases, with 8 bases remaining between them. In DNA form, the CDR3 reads TGTGCCAGCCGCTACAGCACTGAAGCTTTCTTT. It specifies CASRYSTEAFF.

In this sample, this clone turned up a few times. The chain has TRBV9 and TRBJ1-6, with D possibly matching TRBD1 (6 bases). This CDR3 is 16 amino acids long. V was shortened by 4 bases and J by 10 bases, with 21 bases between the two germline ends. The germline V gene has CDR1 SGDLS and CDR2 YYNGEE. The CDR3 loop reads CASSSNTGSERSPLHF. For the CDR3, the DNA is TGTGCCAGCAGCTCCAATACAGGGTCGGAAAGATCACCCCTCCACTTT.